Shown below are 8 T cell receptor beta chains from a single sample sequenced in a study of blood T cell repertoires in COVID-19. Profiled with immunoSEQ multiplex PCR; TCRdb holds only in-frame clones, not every one. The data contain 470,000 or so clones, roughly 90% of them singletons. Sample: peripheral blood. These receptors were taken from a woman in her twenties or thirties with acute or convalescent COVID-19.

This sequence joins TRBV4-1 and TRBJ2-2, with 11 bases that match TRBD1. This CDR3 is 17 amino acids long. Germline CDR1 reads MGHRA; CDR2 reads YSYEKL. The V segment lost 5 bases and the J segment 3 bases; nucleotides outside the gene matches: 8. The CDR3 protein is CASSYRDRGLYTGELFF. For the CDR3, the DNA is TGCGCCAGCAGCTACCGGGACAGGGGGTTGTACACCGGGGAGCTGTTTTTT.

The chain uses TRBV2 and TRBJ2-2, with 13 bases aligning to TRBD2. J lost 2 bases, V lost 6 bases, and 3 bases had no gene match. This CDR3 comprises 16 residues. Per germline, CDR1 SNHLY and CDR2 FYNNEI. The CDR3 nucleotides are TGTGCCAGCAGGAGACTAGCGGGGGGTAACACCGGGGAGCTGTTTTTT. The encoded protein is CASRRLAGGNTGELFF.

This clone was observed a few times. The J gene is TRBJ2-2, the V gene TRBV18, with 7 bases identical to TRBD2. The V gene's germline CDR1 is KGHSH and CDR2 LQKENI. V shed 4 bases and J 2 bases; nucleotides not matched to a gene: 7. This CDR3 is built from 16 residues. The CDR3 DNA reads TGTGCCAGCTCACTGAATAAAGCGGGAAACACCGGGGAGCTGTTTTTT. Protein sequence: CASSLNKAGNTGELFF.

The genes are TRBV6-5 and TRBJ1-5; TRBD1 matches at 8 bases. Germline assignment: CDR1 MNHEY and CDR2 SVGAGI. V trimming: 9 bases; J trimming: 0 bases; junction bases outside the gene matches: 7. This CDR3 spans 15 amino acids. The CDR3 region is CASRDRPYSNQPQHF. The DNA of the CDR3 is TGTGCCAGTAGGGACAGGCCATATAGCAATCAGCCCCAGCATTTT.

V usage is TRBV3-1 (or the pseudogene TRBV3-2) and J usage is TRBJ2-2, with D perhaps matching TRBD1 (6 bases). Germline V lookup: CDR1 LGHDT, CDR2 YNNKEL (reference sequence). The germline V and J ends were trimmed by 0 bases and 1 base, with 12 bases remaining between them. The CDR3 extends over 17 amino acids. Here the CDR3 reads CASSQETARGNTGELFF. The CDR3 DNA is TGTGCCAGCAGCCAAGAAACGGCCAGGGGGAACACCGGGGAGCTGTTTTTT.

This clone was seen a few times. The chain couples TRBV6-5 to TRBJ1-1; no clear D gene. The germline V and J ends were trimmed by 1 base and 11 bases, with 11 bases remaining between them. Looked up from germline, CDR1 is MNHEY and CDR2 is SVGAGI. This CDR3 is built from 12 residues. The chain's CDR3 is CASSYLEGSAFF. In DNA form, the CDR3 reads TGTGCCAGCAGTTACTTGGAGGGTAGCGCTTTCTTT.

V and J are TRBV2 and TRBJ1-6; TRBD1 matches at 7 bases. The CDR3 has 13 amino acids. Germline trimming cut 7 bases from V and 8 bases from J; bases unmatched to any gene: 5. Germline CDR1 is SNHLY and CDR2 is FYNNEI. CDR3 amino acids: CASKAGGDSPLHF. The CDR3 nucleotides read TGTGCCAGCAAGGCAGGGGGAGATTCACCCCTCCACTTT.

This clone was observed once. The V and J genes are TRBV10-3 and TRBJ2-1, with 13 bases identical to TRBD2. The CDR3 has 17 residues. V lost 1 base and J lost 7; bases outside the gene matches: 7. The V gene's germline CDR1 is ENHRY and CDR2 SYGVKD. Here the CDR3 reads CAISEWRRTSGGNEQFF. The CDR3, as DNA: TGTGCCATCAGTGAGTGGAGGAGGACTAGCGGGGGAAATGAGCAGTTCTTC.